The source of this TCR beta chain is a study of cytomegalovirus exposure and HLA in healthy donors. Study context: Prior work identified 117 million unique TCR beta sequences in approximately 200 million T cells. An early data release held tens of millions of unique TCRs from HLA-typed donors.

Germline lookup yields CDR1 GTSNPN and CDR2 SVGIG (reference sequence). The CDR3 is 17 residues long. The J segment lost 0 bases and the V segment lost 2 bases, leaving 13 bases of the junction unmatched. A note on this clone: Its matching antigen is unknown.

Study-level results: It emerged from a later analysis that several of the most significant clusters appeared to be linked to common viral pathogens. Accurate HLA-A and HLA-B prediction from TCR beta sequences was reported for most subjects.

With 60 Vbeta and 13 Jbeta primers, the PCR was carried out. Repertoires were generated with immunoSEQ multiplex PCR, while TCRdb's copy carries only in-frame clones and drops some. In the table there are around 180,000 clones, 77% of which are singletons. The V gene is TRBV30, the J gene TRBJ2-7, with 7 bases fitting TRBD2. The sequencing input was PBMCs. The receptor's source is a woman aged 30 to 39 in good health and CMV-seropositive. In nucleotides, the CDR3 is TGTGCCTGGAGTCATATCTCCGGGCGGGACTACTCCTACGAGCAGTACTTC. Translated, it gives CAWSHISGRDYSYEQYF.